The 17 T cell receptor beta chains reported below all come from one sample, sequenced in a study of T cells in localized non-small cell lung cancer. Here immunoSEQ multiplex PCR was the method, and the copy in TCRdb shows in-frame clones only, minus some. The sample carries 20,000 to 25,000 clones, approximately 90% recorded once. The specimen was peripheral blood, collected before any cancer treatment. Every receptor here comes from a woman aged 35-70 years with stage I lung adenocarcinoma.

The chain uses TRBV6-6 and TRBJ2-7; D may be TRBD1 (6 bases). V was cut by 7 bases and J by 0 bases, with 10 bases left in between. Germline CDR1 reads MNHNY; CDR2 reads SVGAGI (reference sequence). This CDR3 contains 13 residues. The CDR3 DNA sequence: TGTGCCAGCACTCGGGACACCTCCTACGAGCAGTACTTC. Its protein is CASTRDTSYEQYF.

This CDR3 reads CASSPISTDTQYF. The CDR3 bases are TGTGCCAGCAGCCCGATTAGCACAGATACGCAGTATTTT. The V and J genes are TRBV14 and TRBJ2-3; D call uncertain. The CDR3 is made up of 13 amino acids. Germline V gene data show CDR1 as SGHDN and CDR2 as FVKESK. The ends were cut back, 4 bases at V and 0 bases at J, with 5 bases in the middle.

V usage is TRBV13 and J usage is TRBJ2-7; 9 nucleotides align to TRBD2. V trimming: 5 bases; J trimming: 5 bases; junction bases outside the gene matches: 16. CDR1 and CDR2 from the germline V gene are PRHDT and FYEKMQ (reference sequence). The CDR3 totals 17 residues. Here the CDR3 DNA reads TGTGCCAGCAGCAAACTTATAGCGGGAGAAAAATTGAACGAGCAGTACTTC. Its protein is CASSKLIAGEKLNEQYF.

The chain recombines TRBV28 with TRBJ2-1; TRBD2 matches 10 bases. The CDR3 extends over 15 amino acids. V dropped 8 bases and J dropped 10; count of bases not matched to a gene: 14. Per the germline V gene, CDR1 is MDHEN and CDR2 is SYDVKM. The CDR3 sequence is CASSGGSGRAREQFF. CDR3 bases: TGTGCCAGCTCGGGAGGGAGCGGGAGGGCCCGGGAGCAGTTCTTC.

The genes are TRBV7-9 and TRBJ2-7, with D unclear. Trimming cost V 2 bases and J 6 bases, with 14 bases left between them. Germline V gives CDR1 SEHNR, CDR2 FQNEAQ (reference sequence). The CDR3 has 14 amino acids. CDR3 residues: CASSLLLVDPEQYF. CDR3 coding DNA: TGTGCCAGCAGCTTACTCTTGGTGGACCCCGAGCAGTACTTC.

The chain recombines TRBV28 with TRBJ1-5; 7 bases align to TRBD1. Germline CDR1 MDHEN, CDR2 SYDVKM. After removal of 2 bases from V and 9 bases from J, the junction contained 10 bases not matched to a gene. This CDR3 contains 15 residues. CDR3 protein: CASSLVSGGRGPQHF. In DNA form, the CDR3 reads TGTGCCAGCAGTTTAGTTTCAGGGGGGCGAGGGCCCCAGCATTTT. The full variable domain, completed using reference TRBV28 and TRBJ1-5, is DVKVTQSSRYLVKRTGEKVFLECVQDMDHENMFWYRQDPGLGLRLIYFSYDVKMKEKGDIPEGYSVSREKKERFSLILESASTNQTSMYLCASSLVSGGRGPQHFGDGTRLSIL.

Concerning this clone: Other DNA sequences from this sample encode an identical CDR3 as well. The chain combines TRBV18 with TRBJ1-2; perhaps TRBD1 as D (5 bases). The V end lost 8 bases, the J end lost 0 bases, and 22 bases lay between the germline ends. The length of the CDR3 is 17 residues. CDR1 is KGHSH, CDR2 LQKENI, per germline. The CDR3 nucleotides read TGTGCCAGCCCGAAAATAGGGGACCATTTAGCTAACTATGGCTACACCTTC. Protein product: CASPKIGDHLANYGYTF.

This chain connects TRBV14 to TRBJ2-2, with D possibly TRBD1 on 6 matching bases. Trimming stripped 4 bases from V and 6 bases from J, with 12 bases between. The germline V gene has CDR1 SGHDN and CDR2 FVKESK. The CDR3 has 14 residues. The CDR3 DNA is TGTGCCAGCAGCCCAACAGGGTTCTCCGGGGAGCTGTTTTTT. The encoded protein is CASSPTGFSGELFF.

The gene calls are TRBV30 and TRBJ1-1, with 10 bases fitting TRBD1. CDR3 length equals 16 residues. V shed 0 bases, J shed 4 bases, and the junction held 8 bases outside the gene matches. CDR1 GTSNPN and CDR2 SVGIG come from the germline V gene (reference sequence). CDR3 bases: TGTGCCTGGAGTGTCCGACAGGGGGCCTTATCCACTGAAGCTTTCTTT. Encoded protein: CAWSVRQGALSTEAFF.

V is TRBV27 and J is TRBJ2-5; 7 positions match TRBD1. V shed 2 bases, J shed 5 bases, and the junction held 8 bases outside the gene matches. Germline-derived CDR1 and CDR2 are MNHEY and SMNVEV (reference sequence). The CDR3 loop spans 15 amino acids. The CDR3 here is CASSLRQGSVETQYF. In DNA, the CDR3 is TGTGCCAGCAGTTTACGACAGGGTTCTGTGGAGACCCAGTACTTC.

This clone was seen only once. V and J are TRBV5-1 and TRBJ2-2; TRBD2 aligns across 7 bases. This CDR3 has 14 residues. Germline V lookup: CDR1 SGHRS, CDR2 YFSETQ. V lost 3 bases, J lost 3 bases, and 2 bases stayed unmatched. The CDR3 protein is CASSWTSDTGELFF. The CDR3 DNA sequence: TGCGCCAGCAGCTGGACTAGTGACACCGGGGAGCTGTTTTTT.

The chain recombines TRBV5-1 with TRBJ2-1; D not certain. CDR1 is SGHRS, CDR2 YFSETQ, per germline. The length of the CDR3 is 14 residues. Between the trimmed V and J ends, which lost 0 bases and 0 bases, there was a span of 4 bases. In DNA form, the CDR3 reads TGCGCCAGCAGCTTGGGGAGCTCCTACAATGAGCAGTTCTTC. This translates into CASSLGSSYNEQFF.

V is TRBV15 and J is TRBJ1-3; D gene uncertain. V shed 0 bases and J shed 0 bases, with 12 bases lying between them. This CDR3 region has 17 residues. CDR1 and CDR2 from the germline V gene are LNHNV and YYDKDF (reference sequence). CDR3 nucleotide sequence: TGTGCCACCAGCAGAGATCGGCTGGGATTCTCTGGAAACACCATATATTTT. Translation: CATSRDRLGFSGNTIYF.

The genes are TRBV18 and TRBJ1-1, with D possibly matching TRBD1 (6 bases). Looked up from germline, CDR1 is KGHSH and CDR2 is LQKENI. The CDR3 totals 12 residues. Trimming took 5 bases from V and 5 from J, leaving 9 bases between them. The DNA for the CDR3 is TGTGCCAGCTCAGGGGGCCGGACTGAAGCTTTCTTT. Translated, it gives CASSGGRTEAFF.

The CDR3 coding sequence is TGCGCCAGCAGGATACAGGGGAACACTGAAGCTTTCTTT. Encoded protein: CASRIQGNTEAFF. V usage is TRBV10-2 and J usage is TRBJ1-1; D possibly corresponds to TRBD1 (6 bases). Trimming removed 6 bases at V and 1 base at J, with 9 bases between. Germline assignment: CDR1 WSHSY and CDR2 SAAADI. This CDR3 is 13 amino acids long.

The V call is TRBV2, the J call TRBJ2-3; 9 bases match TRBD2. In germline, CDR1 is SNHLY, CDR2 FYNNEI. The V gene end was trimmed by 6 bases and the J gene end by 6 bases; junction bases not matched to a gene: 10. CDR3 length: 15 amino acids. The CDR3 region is CASSGAGGDGDTQYF. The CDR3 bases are TGTGCCAGCAGCGGAGCGGGGGGCGATGGGGATACGCAGTATTTT.

CDR3 in amino acids: CASSDPSDRGGSPNEQFF. In DNA, the CDR3 is TGTGCCAGCAGTGACCCGAGCGACAGGGGAGGATCCCCCAATGAGCAGTTCTTC. The chain joins TRBV2 to TRBJ2-1, with 8 bases lining up with TRBD1. After removal of 3 bases from V and 6 bases from J, the junction contained 16 bases not matched to a gene. Germline-derived CDR1 and CDR2 are SNHLY and FYNNEI. This CDR3 is built from 18 residues.